Only a few counts were recorded for the clone carrying this T cell receptor beta chain. Its target is unknown. The sample originates from a study of vaccination effects on CD4 cells after COVID-19. This CDR3 comprises 17 residues. In germline, CDR1 is SGHNT, CDR2 YENEEA. With V trimmed by 4 bases and J by 8 bases, 15 bases remained unmatched. Clones were read by immunoSEQ multiplex PCR, and TCRdb kept only the in-frame ones, dropping some. Seen here are 20,000 to 30,000 clones, roughly 71% observed once, and the top ten hold roughly 18%. Expansion with viral peptide pools was applied to antigen-specific CD4+ T cells by the ViraFEST assay prior to sequencing. Having been cultured for around nine days, the cells underwent CD4+ T cell isolation. PCR-confirmed SARS-CoV-2 infection occurred in the person between March and December 2020.

This sequence was found in a human donor who had a prior SARS-CoV-2 infection. V gene TRBV11-3 combines with J gene TRBJ2-1; TRBD2 matches at 9 bases. The sequenced sample was CD4+ T cells from PBMCs cultured with SARS-CoV-2 spike peptides, obtained before COVID-19 vaccination. In nucleotides, the CDR3 is TGTGCCAGCAGCTCCGGAGTGGAGGCGGGAGGGTACGATGAGCAGTTCTTC. Its protein product is CASSSGVEAGGYDEQFF.